The 9 T cell receptor beta chains given below trace back to one sample, sequenced in a study of metastatic and nonmetastatic thyroid tumors. TCRdb re-analyzed the PCR reads through MiXCR. The sample contains 40,000 to 45,000 clones, less than 3.5% of which appear only once. Prior to thyroid surgery, none of the patients had received any treatment. Sequenced input: blood. The receptor set was obtained from a female donor with papillary thyroid cancer or a benign thyroid nodule (not recorded which). Some clones in this sample may be carry-over from other donors' samples.

Many counts were recorded for this clone. Other DNA sequences within the sample encode an identical CDR3. The chain has TRBV5-6 and TRBJ1-4; possibly TRBD1 for D (6 bases). The V end was cut by 6 bases, the J end by 4 bases, with 16 bases between. The CDR3 is 15 amino acids. Germline lookup yields CDR1 SGHDT and CDR2 YYEEEE. The CDR3 protein is CASTTVGGGNEKLFF. CDR3 nucleotides: TGTGCCAGCACAACGGTCGGGGGCGGTAATGAAAAACTGTTTTTT. The entire variable domain, with the rest obtained from reference TRBV5-6 and TRBJ1-4, is as follows: DAGVTQSPTHLIKTRGQQVTLRCSPKSGHDTVSWYQQALGQGPQFIFQYYEEEERQRGNFPDRFSGHQFPNYSSELNVNALLLGDSALYLCASTTVGGGNEKLFFGSGTQLSVL.

This clone rates as medium-sized. This rearrangement joins TRBV5-1 to TRBJ2-3; TRBD2 is a possible D gene (7 bases). From germline, CDR1 is SGHRS and CDR2 YFSETQ. This CDR3 is built from 15 residues. The ends were cut back, 4 bases at V and 3 bases at J, with 15 bases in the middle. The CDR3 DNA reads as TGCGCCAGCAGCCAGGGAGGGGGGGGAACAGATACGCAGTATTTT. Residues: CASSQGGGGTDTQYF.

Only a few counts were recorded for this clone. The gene calls are TRBV5-1 and TRBJ1-4, with D possibly being TRBD1 (6 bases). The V gene lost 3 bases and the J gene lost 8 bases, with 11 bases spanning the gap. This CDR3 has 13 amino acids. CDR1 is SGHRS and CDR2 is YFSETQ in the germline V gene. As DNA, the CDR3 is TGCGCCAGCAGCTCACAGGGAGGGGAAAAACTGTTTTTT. Its translation: CASSSQGGEKLFF.

This clone was observed at least ten times. The chain joins TRBV25-1 to TRBJ2-7; D remains unclear. V was cut by 1 base and J by 6 bases, with 4 bases left in between. Per germline, CDR1 MGHDK and CDR2 SYGVNS. The CDR3 loop spans 11 amino acids. The CDR3 reads CASSELFEQYF. In nucleotides, the CDR3 is TGTGCCAGCAGTGAATTGTTCGAGCAGTACTTC.

This clone appeared many times. This may stem from a read error, because a much larger clone lies one nucleotide away. The chain uses TRBV29-1 and TRBJ2-2, with D tentatively TRBD1 (5 bases). The V end lost 2 bases, the J end lost 7 bases, and 11 bases lay between the germline ends. The CDR3 contains 13 residues. CDR1 and CDR2 (germline): SQVTM, ANQGSEA. CDR3 loop: CSVERGAIGELFF. The DNA of the CDR3 is TGCAGCGTTGAAAGGGGTGCTATCGGGGAGCTGTTTTTT.

The chain employs TRBV7-8 and TRBJ2-7, with 12 bases lining up with TRBD2. This CDR3 has 17 amino acids. Trimming took 3 bases from V and 0 from J; bases not matched to a gene: 6. The germline CDR1 and CDR2 sequences are SGHVS and FQNEAQ. In nucleotides, the CDR3 is TGTGCCAGCAGCTTTTACCCGGGACTAGCGGGCTCCTACGAGCAGTACTTC. It encodes CASSFYPGLAGSYEQYF.

This clone was detected many times. V is TRBV12-3 or TRBV12-4 and J is TRBJ1-1; possibly TRBD1 for D (5 bases). This CDR3 is 14 amino acids long. V was trimmed by 7 bases and J by 1 base, leaving 13 bases between them. The CDR3 sequence: CASTPGGGNTEAFF. CDR3 nucleotide sequence: TGTGCCAGCACTCCCGGTGGGGGGAACACTGAAGCTTTCTTT.

Many counts were recorded for this clone. The rearrangement links TRBV12-3 or TRBV12-4 to TRBJ2-5; tentatively, D is TRBD2 (5 bases). This CDR3 region has 15 residues. The germline V and J ends were trimmed by 6 bases and 2 bases, with 16 bases remaining between them. CDR3 protein: CASSLPGLKQETQYF. CDR3 in DNA: TGTGCCAGCAGCCTACCTGGACTGAAACAAGAGACCCAGTACTTC.

The CDR3 DNA follows: TGTGCCAGCAAGAATAGCGGGATCCCCAACGGAGAGCTGTTTTTT. Translating gives CASKNSGIPNGELFF. The chain couples TRBV28 to TRBJ2-2; 8 positions agree with TRBD2. Germline-derived CDR1 and CDR2 are MDHEN and SYDVKM. The V gene end was trimmed by 7 bases and the J gene end by 11 bases; junction bases not matched to a gene: 15. The CDR3 totals 15 residues.